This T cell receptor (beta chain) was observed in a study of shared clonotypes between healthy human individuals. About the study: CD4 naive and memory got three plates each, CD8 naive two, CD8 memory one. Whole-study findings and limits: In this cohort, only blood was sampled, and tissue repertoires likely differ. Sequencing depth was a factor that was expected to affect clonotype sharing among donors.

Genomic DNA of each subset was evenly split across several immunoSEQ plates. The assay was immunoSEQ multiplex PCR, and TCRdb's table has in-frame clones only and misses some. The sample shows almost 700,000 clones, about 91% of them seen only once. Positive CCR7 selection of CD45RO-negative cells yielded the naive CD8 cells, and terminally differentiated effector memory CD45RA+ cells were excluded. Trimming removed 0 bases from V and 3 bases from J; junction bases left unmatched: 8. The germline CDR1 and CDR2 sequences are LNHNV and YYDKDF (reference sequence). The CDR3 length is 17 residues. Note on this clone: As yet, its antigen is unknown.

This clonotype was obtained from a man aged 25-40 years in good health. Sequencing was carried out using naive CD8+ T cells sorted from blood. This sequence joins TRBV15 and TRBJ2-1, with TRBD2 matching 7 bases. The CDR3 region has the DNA TGTGCCACCAGCAGAGATTCAGCGGGAATAGGCTACAATGAGCAGTTCTTC. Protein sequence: CATSRDSAGIGYNEQFF. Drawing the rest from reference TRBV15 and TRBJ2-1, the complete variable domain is DAMVIQNPRYQVTQFGKPVTLSCSQTLNHNVMYWYQQKSSQAPKLLFHYYDKDFNNEADTPDNFQSRRPNTSFCFLDIRSPGLGDTAMYLCATSRDSAGIGYNEQFFGPGTRLTVL.